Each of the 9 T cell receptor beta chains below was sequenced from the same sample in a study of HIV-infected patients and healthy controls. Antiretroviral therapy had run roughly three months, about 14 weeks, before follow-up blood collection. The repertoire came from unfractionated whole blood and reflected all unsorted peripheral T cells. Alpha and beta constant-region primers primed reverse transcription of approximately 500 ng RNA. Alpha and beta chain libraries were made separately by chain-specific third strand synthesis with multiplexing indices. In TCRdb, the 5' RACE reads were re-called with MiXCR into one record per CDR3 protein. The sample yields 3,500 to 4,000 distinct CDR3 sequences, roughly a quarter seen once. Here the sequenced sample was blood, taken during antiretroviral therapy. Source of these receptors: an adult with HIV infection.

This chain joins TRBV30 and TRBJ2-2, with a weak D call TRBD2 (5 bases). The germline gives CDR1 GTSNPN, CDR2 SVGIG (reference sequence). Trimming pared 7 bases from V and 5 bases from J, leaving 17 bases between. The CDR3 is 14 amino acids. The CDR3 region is CASTQPGSTGELFF. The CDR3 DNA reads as TGTGCCTCGACCCAACCGGGGTCGACCGGGGAGCTGTTTTTT.

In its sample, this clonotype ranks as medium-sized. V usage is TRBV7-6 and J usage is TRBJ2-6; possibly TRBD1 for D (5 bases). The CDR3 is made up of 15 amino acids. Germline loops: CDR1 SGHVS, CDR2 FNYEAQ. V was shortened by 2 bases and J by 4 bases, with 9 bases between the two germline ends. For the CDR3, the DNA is TGTGCCAGCAGCTTATGGGGCGGCGGGGCCAACGTCCTGACTTTC. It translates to CASSLWGGGANVLTF.

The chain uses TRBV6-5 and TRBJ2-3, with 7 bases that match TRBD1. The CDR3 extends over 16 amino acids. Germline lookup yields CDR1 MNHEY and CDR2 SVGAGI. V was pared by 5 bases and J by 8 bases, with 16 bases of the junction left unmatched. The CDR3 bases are TGTGCCAGCAGTCACCACGAGGGGGCCGGGGATGGTACGCAGTATTTT. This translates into CASSHHEGAGDGTQYF.

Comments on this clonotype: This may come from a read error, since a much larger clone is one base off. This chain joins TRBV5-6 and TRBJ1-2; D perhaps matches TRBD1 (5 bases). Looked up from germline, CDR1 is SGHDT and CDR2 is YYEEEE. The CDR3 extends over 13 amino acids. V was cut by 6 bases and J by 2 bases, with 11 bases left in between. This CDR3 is CASISGQNYGYTF. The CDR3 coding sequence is TGTGCCAGCATCTCCGGACAAAACTATGGCTACACCTTC.

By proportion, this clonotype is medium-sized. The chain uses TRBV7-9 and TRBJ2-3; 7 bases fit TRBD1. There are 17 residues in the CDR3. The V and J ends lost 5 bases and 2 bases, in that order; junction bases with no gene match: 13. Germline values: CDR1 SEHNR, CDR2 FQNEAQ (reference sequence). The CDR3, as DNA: TGTGCCAGCAGCCCGACCCGGACAGGACCTCTCACAGATACGCAGTATTTT. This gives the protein CASSPTRTGPLTDTQYF.

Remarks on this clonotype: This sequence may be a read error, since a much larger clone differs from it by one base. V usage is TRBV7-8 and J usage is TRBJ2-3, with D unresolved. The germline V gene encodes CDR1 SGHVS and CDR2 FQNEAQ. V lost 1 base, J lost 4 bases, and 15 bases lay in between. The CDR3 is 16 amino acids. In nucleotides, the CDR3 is TGTGCCAGCAGCTTAGTCCCCATCGGTGTGGCAGATACGCAGTATTTT. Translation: CASSLVPIGVADTQYF. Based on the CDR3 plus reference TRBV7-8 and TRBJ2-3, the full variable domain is GAGVSQSPRYKVAKRGQDVALRCDPISGHVSLFWYQQALGQGPEFLTYFQNEAQLDKSGLPSDRFFAERPEGSVSTLKIQRTQQEDSAVYLCASSLVPIGVADTQYFGPGTRLTVL.

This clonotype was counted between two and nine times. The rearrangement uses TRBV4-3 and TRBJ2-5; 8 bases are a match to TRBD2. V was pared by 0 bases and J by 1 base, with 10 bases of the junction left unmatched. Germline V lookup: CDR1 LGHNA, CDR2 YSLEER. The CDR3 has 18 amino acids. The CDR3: CASSQDLYGGALQETQYF. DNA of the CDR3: TGCGCCAGCAGCCAAGATCTTTACGGGGGGGCCCTCCAAGAGACCCAGTACTTC.

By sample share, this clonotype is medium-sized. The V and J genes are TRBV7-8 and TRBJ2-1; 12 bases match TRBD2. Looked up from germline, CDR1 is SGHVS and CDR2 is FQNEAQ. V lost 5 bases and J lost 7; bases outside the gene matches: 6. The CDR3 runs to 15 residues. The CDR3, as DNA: TGTGCCAGCAGCACCCGAGGACTAGCGGGGAATGAGCAGTTCTTC. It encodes CASSTRGLAGNEQFF.

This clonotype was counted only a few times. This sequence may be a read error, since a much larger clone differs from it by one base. The CDR3 is CASSALVGAKDVYTF. For the CDR3, the DNA is TGTGCCAGCAGTGCCCTAGTTGGAGCAAAGGATGTCTACACCTTC. The chain couples TRBV25-1 to TRBJ1-2; D gene ambiguous. The germline gives CDR1 MGHDK, CDR2 SYGVNS. The CDR3 sequence is 15 residues long. Trimming took 4 bases from V and 10 from J, leaving 22 bases between them.